These 3 T cell receptor beta chains were all obtained from the same sample, sequenced in a study of blood T cell repertoires in COVID-19. The assay was immunoSEQ multiplex PCR, and TCRdb's table has in-frame clones only and misses some. Here the sample spans around 150,000 clones, 75% to 85% being singletons. Input material: peripheral blood. These receptors all come from a woman aged 50 to 60 with acute or convalescent COVID-19.

The V gene is TRBV6-5, the J gene TRBJ1-2; perhaps TRBD1 as D (5 bases). V was shortened by 6 bases and J by 8 bases, with 19 bases between the two germline ends. This CDR3 is 14 amino acids long. The germline CDR1 and CDR2 sequences are MNHEY and SVGAGI. CDR3 in DNA: TGTGCCAGCAGCCCCGGGCCAGGGTTGGGCGGCTACACCTTC. Translation gives CASSPGPGLGGYTF.

The count of this clone is one. The chain couples TRBV29-1 to TRBJ2-1; 7 bases align to TRBD1. The trim removed 6 bases at V and 1 base at J, leaving 3 bases unmatched. The CDR3 covers 13 residues. The germline V gene has CDR1 SQVTM and CDR2 ANQGSEA. CDR3 coding DNA: TGCAGCGTATCGACAGGGTCCTACAATGAGCAGTTCTTC. As protein: CSVSTGSYNEQFF.

The chain joins TRBV5-6 to TRBJ2-6; D unclear. This CDR3 region has 14 residues. Deletions cut 2 bases from V and 1 base from J, with 4 bases between. Per germline, CDR1 SGHDT and CDR2 YYEEEE. CDR3 protein: CASSFNSGANVLTF. The CDR3 nucleotides are TGTGCCAGCAGCTTCAATTCTGGGGCCAACGTCCTGACTTTC. The variable domain in full, completed from reference TRBV5-6 and TRBJ2-6, reads DAGVTQSPTHLIKTRGQQVTLRCSPKSGHDTVSWYQQALGQGPQFIFQYYEEEERQRGNFPDRFSGHQFPNYSSELNVNALLLGDSALYLCASSFNSGANVLTFGAGSRLTVL.